This T cell receptor beta chain was sequenced in a study of T-cell memory formation after mild COVID-19. Study in general: Across donors, TCR clusters were largely donor specific. Findings and limits, study-wide: Clones shrinking from day 15 to 85 showed even CD4/CD8 mixes; later expanders tilted CD4+. The study found contracting CD4+ clones mainly in CM and EM and contracting CD8+ clones in EMRA. Some responding clones appeared in pre-infection memory, suggesting cross-reactive memory joined.

As to this clonotype: What it binds is unknown.

Via MiXCR, TCRdb re-called the 5' RACE reads, giving one row per CDR3 protein. The repertoire includes a few hundred thousand distinct CDR3 sequences, over 20% of them detected once, and about an eighth sits in the top ten. The CDR3 is 15 amino acids. V was clipped by 4 bases and J by 1 base, with 8 bases between them. The germline V gene encodes CDR1 LGHDT and CDR2 YNNKEL (reference sequence). The chain joins TRBV3-1 to TRBJ1-6; D not resolved. Material for sequencing was PBMCs or a T cell subset sorted from them (not recorded which). The receptor was isolated from an adult woman who had mild COVID-19 (a few samples of this study predate the infection). Cell type and time point are not known. In DNA form, the CDR3 reads TGTGCCAGCAGCCGGGATGGGTCCTATAATTCACCCCTCCACTTT. Translated: CASSRDGSYNSPLHF.